This T cell receptor (beta chain) was obtained from a study of cytomegalovirus exposure and HLA in healthy donors. General observations from the study: Analysis performed later showed TCR beta chains linked to HLA being more clonally expanded than equally common others. Reported findings show TCR beta sequences accurately forecast HLA-A and HLA-B alleles in most subjects. Some V segments could not be told apart, so they were left out, TRBV6-2 and TRBV6-3 among them.

Healthy bone marrow donors supplied every sample. On this clone itself: Its antigen is as yet unknown.

The V and J ends lost 1 base and 3 bases respectively, with 7 bases between them. Germline lookup yields CDR1 LGHNA and CDR2 YSLEER. CDR3 length: 13 residues. Amplification used 60 Vbeta primers and 13 Jbeta primers. The table came from immunoSEQ multiplex PCR; TCRdb's copy has only in-frame clones and leaves some out. Altogether approximately 130,000 clones are present, about 81% being singletons, with the ten largest covering just under 3%. Sequencing was performed on PBMCs. This clonotype originated in a woman aged 40 to 50 in good health and CMV-seropositive. The chain uses TRBV4-3 and TRBJ2-7; a possible D gene is TRBD2 (5 bases). In nucleotides, the CDR3 is TGCGCCAGCAGCCAAGCACGGGACTACGAGCAGTACTTC. Amino acids: CASSQARDYEQYF.